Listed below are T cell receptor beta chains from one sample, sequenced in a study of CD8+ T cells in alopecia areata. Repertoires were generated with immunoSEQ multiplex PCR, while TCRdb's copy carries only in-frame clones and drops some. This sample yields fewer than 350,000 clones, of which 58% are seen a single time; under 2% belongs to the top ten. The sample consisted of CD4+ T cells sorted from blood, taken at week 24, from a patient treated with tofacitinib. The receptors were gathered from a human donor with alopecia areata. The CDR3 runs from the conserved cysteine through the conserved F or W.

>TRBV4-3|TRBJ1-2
CASSQVGRVYGYTF
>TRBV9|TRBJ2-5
CASSVGTGAPETQYF
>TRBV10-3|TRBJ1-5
CAISGTGNQPQHF
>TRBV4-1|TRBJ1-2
CASAGWSGAPNYGYTF
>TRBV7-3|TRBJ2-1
CASSPPPHNEQFF
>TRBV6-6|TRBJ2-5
CASSKQGAGETQYF
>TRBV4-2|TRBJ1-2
CASSQANGYTF
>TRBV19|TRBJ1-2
CASSDRGGYTF
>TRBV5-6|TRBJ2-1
CASSGGLYNEQFF
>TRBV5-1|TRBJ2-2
CASRSWAGELFF
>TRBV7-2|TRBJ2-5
CASSLGVDVGTQYF
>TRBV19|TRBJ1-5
CASSIREQPQHF
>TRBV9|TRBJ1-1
CASSAWVGQGARTEAFF
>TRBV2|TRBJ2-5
CASSEEQIQETQYF
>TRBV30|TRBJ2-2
CGRDRGAGELFF
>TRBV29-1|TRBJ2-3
CSVDRASPSSSTDTQYF
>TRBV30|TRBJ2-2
CAWRQGATGELFF
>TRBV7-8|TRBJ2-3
CASSLYGLAGGRTDTQYF
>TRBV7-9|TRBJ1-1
CASSLQGNTEAFF
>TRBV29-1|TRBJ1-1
CSASEGSRSGTEAFF
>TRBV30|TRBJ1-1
CAWSEGLAGGATEAFF
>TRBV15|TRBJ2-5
CATGGGGRWETQYF
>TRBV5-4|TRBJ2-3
CASSLAGSTDTQYF
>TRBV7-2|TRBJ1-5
CASSLDNQPQHF
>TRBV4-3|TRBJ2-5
CASSFGMGLETQYF
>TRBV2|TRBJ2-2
CASRRDTGELFF
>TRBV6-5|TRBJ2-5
CAKPGTSGVFETQYF
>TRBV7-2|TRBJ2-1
CASSLSNEQFF
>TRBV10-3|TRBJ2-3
CAISGQTGGRTDTQYF
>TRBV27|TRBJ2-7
CASSSWQYF
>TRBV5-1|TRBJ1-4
CASSLSLAPGAGEKLFF
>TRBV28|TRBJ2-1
CASSFRGTEQFF
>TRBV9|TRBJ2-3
CASSVRADSSTDTQYF
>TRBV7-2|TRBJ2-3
CASSLGTGRESTQYF
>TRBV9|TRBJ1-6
CASTAGDQSSSPLHF
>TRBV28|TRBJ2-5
CASSSPQQETQYF
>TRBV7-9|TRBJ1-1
CASSPRGPGTEAFF
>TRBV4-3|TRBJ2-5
CASSQGQGATQYF
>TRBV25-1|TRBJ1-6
CASSEMPGSPLHF
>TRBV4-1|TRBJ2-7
CASSQDPFGGIYEQYF
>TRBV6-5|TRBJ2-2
CASSMTGGTGELFF
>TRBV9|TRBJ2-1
CASSVGSSSGGHEQFF
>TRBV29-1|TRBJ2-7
CSVGLLLSKGEQYF
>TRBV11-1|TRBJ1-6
CASSLKEGSPLHF
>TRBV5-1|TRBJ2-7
CASSGTGNLYEQYF
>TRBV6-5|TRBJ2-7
CASRPVGGASFEQYF
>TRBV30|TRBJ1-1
CAWTVGAAAFF
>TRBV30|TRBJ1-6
CAWSVRRNYNSPLHF
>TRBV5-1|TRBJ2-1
CASSPTGLATDNEQFF
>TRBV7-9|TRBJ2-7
CASSHPGGRSYEQYF